The 18 T cell receptor beta chains presented below share a single source sample, sequenced in a study of cytomegalovirus exposure and HLA in healthy donors. Use of 60 Vbeta and 13 Jbeta primers characterized the PCR. Sequenced by immunoSEQ multiplex PCR; TCRdb stores in-frame clones only, minus some. The table lists some 110,000 clones, 60% to 85% of them singletons. The sequenced sample consisted of PBMCs. The receptors originated from a man aged 45-65 years in good health and CMV-seropositive.

The V and J genes are TRBV30 and TRBJ2-6; 12 nucleotides match TRBD2. The V gene end was trimmed by 5 bases and the J gene end by 4 bases; junction bases not matched to a gene: 15. The germline V gene encodes CDR1 GTSNPN and CDR2 SVGIG (reference sequence). The CDR3 loop spans 19 amino acids. Here the CDR3 reads CAWAKRGLAGGTGANVLTF. CDR3 coding DNA: TGTGCCTGGGCAAAGAGGGGACTAGCGGGTGGAACGGGGGCCAACGTCCTGACTTTC.

Worth noting for this clone: Other nucleotide sequences in the sample specify the same CDR3. The chain carries TRBV29-1 and TRBJ1-5; TRBD1 aligns across 8 bases. The J segment lost 4 bases and the V segment lost 4 bases, leaving 3 bases of the junction unmatched. Germline V gene lookup returns CDR1 SQVTM and CDR2 ANQGSEA. CDR3 length equals 13 residues. The CDR3 coding sequence is TGCAGCGTTGCCCAGGGGGCGAATCAGCCCCAGCATTTT. Translating it yields CSVAQGANQPQHF. Full variable domain (remainder filled in from reference TRBV29-1 and TRBJ1-5): SAVISQKPSRDICQRGTSLTIQCQVDSQVTMMFWYRQQPGQSLTLIATANQGSEATYESGFVIDKFPISRPNLTFSTLTVSNMSPEDSSIYLCSVAQGANQPQHFGDGTRLSIL.

The V gene is TRBV5-1, the J gene TRBJ1-2; no clear D. Germline CDR1 and CDR2: SGHRS and YFSETQ. The V and J ends lost 3 bases and 4 bases respectively, with 13 bases between them. The CDR3 consists of 14 residues. CDR3 amino acids: CASSSNERGYGYTF. CDR3 nucleotides: TGCGCCAGCAGCTCGAACGAGCGTGGCTATGGCTACACCTTC.

This clone was seen only a few times. The V call is TRBV6-1, the J call TRBJ2-3; 8 bases are a match to TRBD1. CDR3 length: 13 amino acids. With V trimmed by 8 bases and J by 2 bases, 3 bases remained unmatched. Germline CDR1 is MNHNS and CDR2 is SASEGT. The CDR3 bases are TGTGCCAGCCGGACAGGGAACACAGATACGCAGTATTTT. It specifies CASRTGNTDTQYF.

The chain couples TRBV11-1 to TRBJ1-1, with 7 bases that match TRBD1. This CDR3 spans 12 amino acids. The V segment lost 5 bases and the J segment 11 bases; nucleotides outside the gene matches: 8. Germline V gene data show CDR1 as SGHAT and CDR2 as FQDESV (reference sequence). The CDR3 is CASSPTGNKAFF. As DNA, the CDR3 is TGTGCCAGCAGCCCGACAGGGAATAAGGCTTTCTTT.

The CDR3 here is CASSLSRGQYNSPLHF. The CDR3 DNA reads TGTGCCAGCAGTTTAAGTAGGGGACAGTATAATTCACCCCTCCACTTT. The rearrangement joins TRBV28 to TRBJ1-6, with TRBD1 identical over 7 bases. There are 16 residues in the CDR3. Germline V CDR1 and CDR2: MDHEN, SYDVKM. V lost 2 bases and J lost 4; bases outside the gene matches: 5.

J is TRBJ1-5 and V is TRBV6-1; no firm D call. V was clipped by 7 bases and J by 2 bases, with 15 bases between them. Germline V gives CDR1 MNHNS, CDR2 SASEGT. The CDR3 runs 15 residues. The CDR3 bases are TGTGCCAGCATCGAGGGTGGGAGTGGCAATCAGCCCCAGCATTTT. As protein: CASIEGGSGNQPQHF.

The CDR3 coding sequence is TGTGCCACCAGCCCCCGGACAGGGGGGATTCGAAATGAAAAACTGTTTTTT. It translates to CATSPRTGGIRNEKLFF. The chain joins TRBV15 to TRBJ1-4; TRBD1 aligns across 10 bases. V shed 5 bases, J shed 5 bases, and the junction held 11 bases outside the gene matches. CDR3 length: 17 residues. The V gene's germline CDR1 is LNHNV and CDR2 YYDKDF (reference sequence). Together with reference TRBV15 and TRBJ1-4, the CDR3 gives the full variable domain: DAMVIQNPRYQVTQFGKPVTLSCSQTLNHNVMYWYQQKSSQAPKLLFHYYDKDFNNEADTPDNFQSRRPNTSFCFLDIRSPGLGDTAMYLCATSPRTGGIRNEKLFFGSGTQLSVL.

This chain links TRBV27 with TRBJ2-6; D not resolved. This CDR3 contains 15 residues. V was cut by 5 bases and J by 0 bases, with 8 bases left in between. CDR1 and CDR2 from the germline V gene are MNHEY and SMNVEV (reference sequence). The CDR3 DNA reads as TGTGCCAGCAGTCCGGAGCGCTCTGGGGCCAACGTCCTGACTTTC. It translates to CASSPERSGANVLTF.

The chain couples TRBV28 to TRBJ1-2; 7 bases agree with TRBD1. The CDR3 has 12 amino acids. Germline V lookup: CDR1 MDHEN, CDR2 SYDVKM. The J segment lost 7 bases and the V segment lost 3 bases, leaving 2 bases of the junction unmatched. CDR3 sequence reads: CASSLAGGGYTF. DNA of the CDR3: TGTGCCAGCAGTTTGGCAGGGGGTGGCTACACCTTC.

The CDR3 sequence is CASSFDTSFAGYTF. CDR3 in DNA: TGTGCCAGCAGCTTTGACACTTCCTTCGCTGGCTACACCTTC. This rearrangement joins TRBV5-6 to TRBJ1-2; D remains ambiguous. CDR3 length: 14 amino acids. Deletions cut 2 bases from V and 7 bases from J, with 15 bases between. CDR1 SGHDT and CDR2 YYEEEE come from the germline V gene. Together with reference TRBV5-6 and TRBJ1-2, the CDR3 gives the full variable domain: DAGVTQSPTHLIKTRGQQVTLRCSPKSGHDTVSWYQQALGQGPQFIFQYYEEEERQRGNFPDRFSGHQFPNYSSELNVNALLLGDSALYLCASSFDTSFAGYTFGSGTRLTVV.

The rearrangement joins TRBV5-4 to TRBJ2-5; 9 positions match TRBD2. CDR3 length: 17 residues. CDR1 is SGHNT and CDR2 is YYREEE in the germline V gene (reference sequence). Trimming cost V 0 bases and J 5 bases; bases outside gene matches: 11. The CDR3 coding sequence is TGTGCCAGCAGCTTGGCCGCTAGCGGGGTCGGAAAGGAGACCCAGTACTTC. This encodes CASSLAASGVGKETQYF.

This clone was counted between two and nine times. The V and J genes are TRBV6-5 and TRBJ2-2, with D possibly TRBD2 on 5 matching bases. Germline-derived CDR1 and CDR2 are MNHEY and SVGAGI. Between the trimmed V and J ends, which lost 2 bases and 5 bases, there was a span of 6 bases. The CDR3 covers 13 residues. The CDR3 nucleotides read TGTGCCAGCAGTTACGAGCGGACCGGGGAGCTGTTTTTT. Translating gives CASSYERTGELFF.

The chain joins TRBV28 to TRBJ1-4; tentatively, D is TRBD1 (6 bases). This CDR3 region has 15 residues. V shed 7 bases and J shed 8 bases, with 20 bases lying between them. Germline V gives CDR1 MDHEN, CDR2 SYDVKM. The CDR3 DNA reads as TGTGCCAGCACCGAGGGAGGGGGGGTTAGGGAAAAACTGTTTTTT. Its protein product is CASTEGGGVREKLFF.

The chain has TRBV7-8 and TRBJ1-2; maybe TRBD1 (5 bases). Germline assignment: CDR1 SGHVS and CDR2 FQNEAQ. Trimming took 1 base from V and 2 from J, leaving 11 bases between them. The CDR3 is 15 residues long. The CDR3 region is CASSLEGLVNYGYTF. The DNA of the CDR3 is TGTGCCAGCAGCTTAGAGGGGTTAGTGAACTATGGCTACACCTTC.

J is TRBJ2-6 and V is TRBV4-1; no definite D call. Germline V CDR1 and CDR2: MGHRA, YSYEKL. V was clipped by 4 bases and J by 2 bases, with 12 bases between them. This CDR3 is built from 16 residues. As DNA, the CDR3 is TGCGCCAGCAGCCGAGTGACTGCCCCTGGGGCCAACGTCCTGACTTTC. It is translated as CASSRVTAPGANVLTF.

This chain uses TRBV4-1 with TRBJ1-2; TRBD1 matches at 9 bases. The length of the CDR3 is 16 residues. With V trimmed by 0 bases and J by 1 base, 3 bases remained unmatched. The germline gives CDR1 MGHRA, CDR2 YSYEKL. The DNA for the CDR3 is TGCGCCAGCAGCCAAGATCCGGGACAGGGTAACTATGGCTACACCTTC. Translation gives CASSQDPGQGNYGYTF.

This clone was detected only a few times. The rearrangement uses TRBV27 and TRBJ1-1; the D gene is possibly TRBD1 (5 bases). This CDR3 is built from 15 residues. Per germline, CDR1 MNHEY and CDR2 SMNVEV (reference sequence). The V gene lost 3 bases and the J gene lost 1 base, with 12 bases spanning the gap. CDR3 loop: CASSLSGRANTEAFF. CDR3 coding DNA: TGTGCCAGCAGTTTGAGTGGCAGGGCGAACACTGAAGCTTTCTTT.